The 11 T cell receptor beta chains in this list originate from one sample, sequenced in a study of cytomegalovirus exposure and HLA in healthy donors. The PCR employed 60 Vbeta primers together with 13 Jbeta primers. TCRdb keeps only in-frame clones here, not all; method: immunoSEQ multiplex PCR. The table has some 130,000 clones, approximately 68% seen once. The source material was PBMCs. Receptor source: a man aged 25-45 years in good health and CMV-seropositive.

The chain links TRBV7-8 to TRBJ1-1; no clear D. Germline CDR1 is SGHVS and CDR2 is FQNEAQ. V lost 1 base and J lost 5, with 5 bases in between. The CDR3 sequence is 12 residues long. The CDR3 nucleotides read TGTGCCAGCAGCTTAGTTTTAACTGAAGCTTTCTTT. Protein sequence: CASSLVLTEAFF.

The rearrangement uses TRBV7-9 and TRBJ2-1; 8 nucleotides match TRBD1. CDR1 SEHNR and CDR2 FQNEAQ come from the germline V gene (reference sequence). This CDR3 contains 17 residues. Unmatched junction bases numbered 13, after V lost 7 bases and J lost 2 bases. Written as DNA, the CDR3 is TGTGCCAGCATTGGGACGGTGCAGGGGGCCGCCTACAATGAGCAGTTCTTC. Encoded protein: CASIGTVQGAAYNEQFF.

The rearrangement joins TRBV28 to TRBJ1-5; 7 nucleotides match TRBD1. The germline V gene has CDR1 MDHEN and CDR2 SYDVKM. This CDR3 has 13 residues. The trim removed 8 bases at V and 4 bases at J, leaving 5 bases unmatched. The CDR3 is CASGDSPNQPQHF. In nucleotides, the CDR3 is TGTGCCAGCGGGGACAGCCCGAATCAGCCCCAGCATTTT.

V and J are TRBV9 and TRBJ2-5; the match to TRBD2 covers 8 bases. The length of the CDR3 is 15 residues. Germline V gene data show CDR1 as SGDLS and CDR2 as YYNGEE. Trimming at V came to 2 bases and at J to 4 bases, leaving 7 bases not matched to a gene. The CDR3: CASSVRGAGGETQYF. The CDR3 bases are TGTGCCAGCAGCGTTCGGGGGGCGGGAGGAGAGACCCAGTACTTC.

This clone was observed a few times. The identical CDR3 is also encoded by other nucleotide sequences in the sample. CDR3 nucleotide sequence: TGTGCCAGCAGCTTCGGGGAAAGCACAGATACGCAGTATTTT. Protein product: CASSFGESTDTQYF. This sequence joins TRBV7-9 and TRBJ2-3; TRBD2 is a possible D gene (5 bases). The CDR3 runs to 14 residues. Germline V lookup: CDR1 SEHNR, CDR2 FQNEAQ (reference sequence). Trimming left V 3 bases short and J 0 bases short, with 7 bases between.

As DNA, the CDR3 is TGTGCCAGCAGTCCCCGGGACAGGGACTCCTACGAGCAGTACTTC. This gives the protein CASSPRDRDSYEQYF. The chain has TRBV28 and TRBJ2-7, with 9 bases fitting TRBD1. This CDR3 comprises 15 residues. Germline lookup yields CDR1 MDHEN and CDR2 SYDVKM. The J segment lost 0 bases and the V segment lost 5 bases, leaving 5 bases of the junction unmatched.

The chain recombines TRBV11-3 with TRBJ2-1; TRBD2 aligns across 7 bases. Trimming cost V 8 bases and J 0 bases; bases outside gene matches: 4. Germline CDR1 reads SGHNT; CDR2 reads YENEEA. The CDR3 loop spans 14 amino acids. The CDR3 DNA sequence: TGTGCCAGCGGGAGGGATATCTCCTACAATGAGCAGTTCTTC. Translation: CASGRDISYNEQFF.

The chain employs TRBV2 and TRBJ2-7; 8 positions match TRBD1. The CDR3 runs to 14 residues. After removal of 6 bases from V and 1 base from J, the junction contained 5 bases not matched to a gene. In germline, CDR1 is SNHLY, CDR2 FYNNEI. The CDR3 DNA follows: TGTGCCAGCAGGCTACAGGGGGTATCCTACGAGCAGTACTTC. The encoded protein is CASRLQGVSYEQYF. The full variable domain, its missing parts supplied by reference TRBV2 and TRBJ2-7, is EPEVTQTPSHQVTQMGQEVILRCVPISNHLYFYWYRQILGQKVEFLVSFYNNEISEKSEIFDDQFSVERPDGSNFTLKIRSTKLEDSAMYFCASRLQGVSYEQYFGPGTRLTVT.

This chain uses TRBV5-4 with TRBJ2-7; TRBD2 aligns across 9 bases. The CDR3 is 16 residues long. V lost 0 bases, J lost 3 bases, and 7 bases stayed unmatched. CDR1 and CDR2 from the germline V gene are SGHNT and YYREEE (reference sequence). CDR3 amino acids: CASSLGESGRLYEQYF. The DNA of the CDR3 is TGTGCCAGCAGCTTGGGAGAAAGCGGGAGGCTCTACGAGCAGTACTTC.

The chain is built from TRBV9 and TRBJ2-3, with D unresolved. The CDR3 contains 14 residues. V shed 4 bases and J shed 4 bases, with 13 bases lying between them. Looked up from germline, CDR1 is SGDLS and CDR2 is YYNGEE. CDR3 sequence reads: CASSPRAYADTQYF. The CDR3 DNA sequence: TGTGCCAGCAGCCCGCGTGCGTATGCAGATACGCAGTATTTT.

J is TRBJ2-3 and V is TRBV5-6; 8 bases align to TRBD2. Per the germline V gene, CDR1 is SGHDT and CDR2 is YYEEEE. J gave up 3 bases and V 6 bases, and 12 bases lay outside the gene matches. This CDR3 spans 16 amino acids. The CDR3: CASTSLDGRGTDTQYF. CDR3 nucleotides: TGTGCCAGCACCTCCTTGGACGGGAGGGGGACAGATACGCAGTATTTT.